These 22 T cell receptor beta chains originate from one sample sequenced in a study of OX40 agonist ivuxolimab in advanced cancers. Clones were read by immunoSEQ multiplex PCR, and TCRdb kept only the in-frame ones, dropping some. The sample includes 43,000 or so clones, 86% of them seen just once. The input for sequencing was CD4+ or CD8+ T cells sorted from blood, taken in a trial of the OX40 agonist ivuxolimab. These TCRs come from an adult with an advanced solid tumor such as melanoma, head and neck, liver or kidney cancer.

The V gene is TRBV7-6, the J gene TRBJ2-7; 16 positions match TRBD2. Looked up from germline, CDR1 is SGHVS and CDR2 is FNYEAQ. This CDR3 is 18 amino acids long. V shed 1 base, J shed 2 bases, and the junction held 5 bases outside the gene matches. The CDR3 loop is CASSLVPGLAGGTYEQYF. The CDR3 coding sequence is TGTGCCAGCAGCTTAGTCCCGGGACTAGCGGGAGGGACCTACGAGCAGTACTTC.

V usage is TRBV6-4 and J usage is TRBJ1-3; D not certain. The germline V gene encodes CDR1 MRHNA and CDR2 SNTAGT. V was shortened by 3 bases and J by 8 bases, with 11 bases between the two germline ends. This CDR3 is built from 13 residues. CDR3 bases: TGTGCCAGCAGTGAACGGAGGGTAGACACCATATATTTT. This translates into CASSERRVDTIYF.

The chain recombines TRBV28 with TRBJ2-7; 9 bases align to TRBD1. This CDR3 spans 16 amino acids. Germline V lookup: CDR1 MDHEN, CDR2 SYDVKM. The junction had 13 bases not matched to a gene; V was cut back by 5 bases and J by 5 bases. CDR3 in DNA: TGTGCCAGCAGTACCTCCGGGACAGGGATGAGGCACGAGCAGTACTTC. Translated: CASSTSGTGMRHEQYF. Filled out from reference TRBV28 and TRBJ2-7, the complete variable domain reads DVKVTQSSRYLVKRTGEKVFLECVQDMDHENMFWYRQDPGLGLRLIYFSYDVKMKEKGDIPEGYSVSREKKERFSLILESASTNQTSMYLCASSTSGTGMRHEQYFGPGTRLTVT.

This chain connects TRBV6-1 to TRBJ2-7; 11 bases are shared with TRBD1. Germline V lookup: CDR1 MNHNS, CDR2 SASEGT. CDR3 size: 15 residues. The J segment lost 3 bases and the V segment lost 6 bases, leaving 7 bases of the junction unmatched. The CDR3 region is CASSDSGTGGYEQYF. As DNA, the CDR3 is TGTGCCAGCAGCGATTCCGGGACAGGGGGCTACGAGCAGTACTTC.

This clone was detected once. V usage is TRBV9 and J usage is TRBJ1-1, with D unclear. Trimming stripped 4 bases from V and 1 base from J, with 14 bases between. The CDR3 has 15 residues. CDR1 is SGDLS and CDR2 is YYNGEE in the germline V gene. CDR3 amino acids: CASSPQRGWNTEAFF. The DNA of the CDR3 is TGTGCCAGCAGCCCTCAGAGAGGTTGGAACACTGAAGCTTTCTTT. The whole variable domain, remainder taken from reference TRBV9 and TRBJ1-1, is DSGVTQTPKHLITATGQRVTLRCSPRSGDLSVYWYQQSLDQGLQFLIQYYNGEERAKGNILERFSAQQFPDLHSELNLSSLELGDSALYFCASSPQRGWNTEAFFGQGTRLTVV.

The chain joins TRBV6-5 to TRBJ1-3; D is unresolved. The CDR3 has 14 residues. The V and J ends lost 5 bases and 5 bases respectively, with 13 bases between them. Germline lookup yields CDR1 MNHEY and CDR2 SVGAGI. CDR3 DNA sequence: TGTGCCAGCAGTACGAGCACCGTTAGAAACACCATATATTTT. It is translated as CASSTSTVRNTIYF.

This chain connects TRBV6-5 to TRBJ1-4; tentatively, D is TRBD1 (5 bases). With 2 bases removed from V and 7 bases from J, the gap between germline ends came to 8 bases. This CDR3 spans 13 amino acids. The germline V gene encodes CDR1 MNHEY and CDR2 SVGAGI. CDR3 protein: CASSYRGVEKLFF. CDR3 nucleotide sequence: TGTGCCAGCAGTTACCGGGGCGTTGAAAAACTGTTTTTT.

The V call is TRBV28, the J call TRBJ2-5, with D perhaps given as TRBD1 or TRBD2 (5 bases each). The DNA end is a closer match to TRBJ2-7, so the J assignment may be wrong. This CDR3 has 14 amino acids. The germline gives CDR1 MDHEN, CDR2 SYDVKM. The CDR3 spells CASTPPGASYEQYF. The CDR3 nucleotides are TGTGCCAGCACCCCTCCCGGGGCCAGCTACGAGCAGTACTTC.

This chain links TRBV2 with TRBJ2-7; D tentatively reads TRBD1 or TRBD2 (5 bases each). The germline CDR1 and CDR2 sequences are SNHLY and FYNNEI. This CDR3 contains 13 residues. The V gene lost 4 bases and the J gene lost 11 bases, with 18 bases spanning the gap. CDR3 nucleotide sequence: TGTGCCAGCAGTGGGGACGGACCTACGAAGGAGTACTTC. Translated, it gives CASSGDGPTKEYF.

This rearrangement joins TRBV7-9 to TRBJ1-2, with unresolved D. The CDR3 is 14 residues long. From germline, CDR1 is SEHNR and CDR2 FQNEAQ (reference sequence). V lost 5 bases and J 5 bases, leaving 15 bases between the germline ends. CDR3 sequence (DNA): TGTGCCAGCAGCCCGTTTGAAGCCACTTATGGCTACACCTTC. Its protein product is CASSPFEATYGYTF.

The V call is TRBV6-1, the J call TRBJ2-3; D remains ambiguous. The CDR3 contains 14 residues. V was cut by 4 bases and J by 4 bases, with 12 bases left in between. Germline loops: CDR1 MNHNS, CDR2 SASEGT. This CDR3 is CASSGETAADTQYF. CDR3 in DNA: TGTGCCAGCAGTGGGGAAACCGCAGCAGATACGCAGTATTTT.

The rearrangement joins TRBV9 to TRBJ1-3; a weak D match, TRBD1 (6 bases). CDR3 size: 15 residues. V was shortened by 4 bases and J by 1 base, with 12 bases between the two germline ends. CDR1 is SGDLS, CDR2 YYNGEE, per germline. CDR3 protein: CASSKHRDSGNTIYF. The CDR3 DNA follows: TGTGCCAGCAGCAAACACAGGGATTCTGGAAACACCATATATTTT.

This clone was detected only once. The V call is TRBV9, the J call TRBJ2-5; D unclear. V gave up 0 bases and J gave up 2 bases, with 11 bases separating them. Germline CDR1 and CDR2: SGDLS and YYNGEE. The CDR3 is 15 amino acids. CDR3 DNA sequence: TGTGCCAGCAGCGTAGACTGGCAGCATCAAGAGACCCAGTACTTC. Translated: CASSVDWQHQETQYF.

The chain is built from TRBV2 and TRBJ2-7; 10 nucleotides agree with TRBD2. CDR1 is SNHLY, CDR2 FYNNEI, per germline. V shed 4 bases, J shed 6 bases, and the junction held 9 bases outside the gene matches. The CDR3 consists of 15 residues. CDR3 in amino acids: CASSVLLIAGGEQYF. The CDR3 nucleotides read TGTGCCAGCAGTGTCCTACTTATAGCGGGAGGCGAGCAGTACTTC.

The chain employs TRBV5-1 and TRBJ2-6; a possible D gene is TRBD1 (6 bases). The V gene's germline CDR1 is SGHRS and CDR2 YFSETQ. The CDR3 sequence is 17 residues long. Trimming stripped 4 bases from V and 0 bases from J, with 14 bases between. The CDR3 region is CASSLQLGGSGANVLTF. The CDR3 DNA reads as TGCGCCAGCAGCCTACAGTTAGGGGGCTCTGGGGCCAACGTCCTGACTTTC.

The chain carries TRBV18 and TRBJ2-6; 7 bases agree with TRBD1. The V gene's germline CDR1 is KGHSH and CDR2 LQKENI. This CDR3 comprises 18 residues. After removal of 3 bases from V and 0 bases from J, the junction contained 8 bases not matched to a gene. The CDR3 loop reads CASSPFQGVNSGANVLTF. The DNA of the CDR3 is TGTGCCAGCTCACCGTTCCAGGGGGTTAACTCTGGGGCCAACGTCCTGACTTTC.

The rearrangement links TRBV7-2 to TRBJ1-1; D remains unclear. V shed 0 bases and J shed 2 bases, with 4 bases lying between them. CDR1 and CDR2 (germline): SGHTA, FQGNSA. This CDR3 is built from 13 residues. This chain's CDR3 is CASSLAGNTEAFF. CDR3 sequence (DNA): TGTGCCAGCAGCTTAGCCGGCAACACTGAAGCTTTCTTT.

V is TRBV4-1 and J is TRBJ2-5, with a possible D match to TRBD2 (7 bases). Trimming left V 1 base short and J 4 bases short, with 16 bases between. Germline V CDR1 and CDR2: MGHRA, YSYEKL. The CDR3 has 16 residues. The CDR3 sequence is CASSQARGGGRETQYF. CDR3 DNA sequence: TGCGCCAGCAGCCAAGCTAGAGGGGGAGGGAGAGAGACCCAGTACTTC.

This chain links TRBV11-2 with TRBJ2-2, with D tentatively TRBD1 or TRBD2 (5 bases each). Trimming cost V 4 bases and J 2 bases, with 14 bases left between them. Germline CDR1 SGHAT, CDR2 FQNNGV. CDR3 length: 16 residues. CDR3 residues: CASSSLAGTNTGELFF. The DNA of the CDR3 is TGTGCCAGCAGCTCCCTGGCCGGGACCAACACCGGGGAGCTGTTTTTT.

The V call is TRBV4-1, the J call TRBJ1-4; maybe TRBD1 (6 bases). The CDR3 spans 15 residues. V gave up 4 bases and J gave up 4 bases, with 13 bases separating them. Germline CDR1 and CDR2: MGHRA and YSYEKL. DNA of the CDR3: TGCGCCAGCAGCCGAGCGACAGGCAATAATGAAAAACTGTTTTTT. It translates to CASSRATGNNEKLFF.

This sequence joins TRBV7-3 and TRBJ2-1; possible D gene TRBD1, 5 bases. This CDR3 is 14 amino acids long. The germline V and J ends were trimmed by 2 bases and 7 bases, with 12 bases remaining between them. Germline V CDR1 and CDR2: SGHTA, FQGTGA. CDR3 in amino acids: CASSLGAVGNEQFF. CDR3 nucleotide sequence: TGTGCCAGCAGCTTAGGGGCAGTGGGTAATGAGCAGTTCTTC.

The chain has TRBV5-1 and TRBJ2-1; 8 bases map to TRBD1. The junction had 2 bases not matched to a gene; V was cut back by 4 bases and J by 2 bases. The CDR3 totals 14 residues. Germline values: CDR1 SGHRS, CDR2 YFSETQ. CDR3 bases: TGCGCCAGCAGCCAACAGGGGGCCTACAATGAGCAGTTCTTC. It yields the protein CASSQQGAYNEQFF.